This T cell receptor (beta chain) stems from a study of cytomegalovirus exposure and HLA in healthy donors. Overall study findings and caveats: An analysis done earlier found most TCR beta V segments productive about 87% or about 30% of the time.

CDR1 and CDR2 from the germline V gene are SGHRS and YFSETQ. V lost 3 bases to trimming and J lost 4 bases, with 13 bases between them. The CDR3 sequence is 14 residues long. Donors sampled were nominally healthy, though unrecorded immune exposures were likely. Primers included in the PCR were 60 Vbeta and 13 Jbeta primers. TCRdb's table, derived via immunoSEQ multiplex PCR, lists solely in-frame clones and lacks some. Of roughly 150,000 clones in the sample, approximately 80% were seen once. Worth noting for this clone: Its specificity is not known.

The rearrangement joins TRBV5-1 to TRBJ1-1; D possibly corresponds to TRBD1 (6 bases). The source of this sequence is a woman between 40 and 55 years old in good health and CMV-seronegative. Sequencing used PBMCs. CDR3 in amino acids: CASSSTGHGTEAFF. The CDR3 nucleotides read TGCGCCAGCAGCTCCACAGGGCATGGCACTGAAGCTTTCTTT.